This entry lists 22 T cell receptor beta chains sequenced from one sample in a study of identical twins. TCRdb passed the 5' RACE reads through MiXCR, listing each CDR3 protein once. The sample holds roughly 1.6 million distinct CDR3 sequences; 32% are singletons and the top ten take about 0.25%. Input material: cord blood. These receptors were collected from a newborn girl in good health.

This chain links TRBV12-3 or TRBV12-4 with TRBJ2-1, with a possible D match to TRBD1 (6 bases). Trimming shortened V by 1 base and J by 13 bases, and 17 bases separated the two germline ends. CDR3 size: 14 residues. The CDR3: CASSLGTAVEPQFF. The DNA of the CDR3 is TGTGCCAGCAGTTTAGGGACAGCAGTTGAGCCCCAGTTCTTC.

This chain links TRBV25-1 with TRBJ2-1, with 8 bases that match TRBD2. Gene TRBJ2-7 matches the end of the DNA better, so the J call may be wrong. The CDR3 is 17 amino acids. Germline values: CDR1 MGHDK, CDR2 SYGVNS. CDR3 sequence reads: CASSDHLLAGSYNEQYF. DNA of the CDR3: TGTGCCAGCAGTGACCACCTTCTAGCGGGTTCCTACAATGAGCAGTACTTC.

This clonotype has a handful of counts. The chain uses TRBV12-3 or TRBV12-4 and TRBJ2-3; 9 bases map to TRBD2. CDR3 length: 16 amino acids. Trimming at V came to 2 bases and at J to 5 bases, leaving 8 bases not matched to a gene. The CDR3 bases are TGTGCCAGCAGTTTATGGAGCGGGGGGTTTGTAGATACGCAGTATTTT. Translated: CASSLWSGGFVDTQYF.

The chain is built from TRBV15 and TRBJ2-1; no clear D. This CDR3 is 14 amino acids long. The ends were cut back, 1 base at V and 7 bases at J, with 11 bases in the middle. Germline V lookup: CDR1 LNHNV, CDR2 YYDKDF (reference sequence). CDR3 sequence reads: CATSRANRQNEQFF. In DNA, the CDR3 is TGTGCCACCAGCAGAGCTAATCGCCAGAATGAGCAGTTCTTC.

This chain connects TRBV18 to TRBJ2-3; 7 positions agree with TRBD2. Germline V lookup: CDR1 KGHSH, CDR2 LQKENI. This CDR3 has 14 residues. The ends lost 3 bases at V and 4 bases at J; junction bases unmatched: 4. The CDR3 loop reads CASSPGLGSDTQYF. DNA of the CDR3: TGTGCCAGCTCACCTGGACTAGGCTCAGATACGCAGTATTTT.

The CDR3 DNA is TGTGCCAGCAGCTGGACTCGACAGGGGGCAGATACGCAGTATTTT. Translation: CASSWTRQGADTQYF. This chain links TRBV11-2 with TRBJ2-3; 9 nucleotides line up with TRBD1. This CDR3 is built from 15 residues. After removal of 4 bases from V and 4 bases from J, the junction contained 6 bases not matched to a gene. Germline lookup yields CDR1 SGHAT and CDR2 FQNNGV.

As to this clonotype: Possible read error: a much larger clone is one base away. V usage is TRBV20-1 and J usage is TRBJ2-7; TRBD2 aligns across 7 bases. CDR3 size: 14 residues. V lost 5 bases, J lost 0 bases, and 7 bases stayed unmatched. Germline V gene sequence: CDR1 DFQATT, CDR2 SNEGSKA (reference sequence). The CDR3 reads CSALGGSFSYEQYF. The CDR3 DNA sequence: TGCAGTGCTCTTGGCGGGAGCTTCTCCTACGAGCAGTACTTC.

This chain joins TRBV27 and TRBJ2-1, with 12 nucleotides matching TRBD2. Gene TRBJ2-7 matches the end of the DNA better, so the J call may be wrong. There are 17 residues in the CDR3. Per germline, CDR1 MNHEY and CDR2 SMNVEV (reference sequence). This chain's CDR3 is CASSPGLAGSSYNEQYF. The CDR3 region has the DNA TGTGCCAGCAGTCCCGGACTAGCGGGGAGCTCCTACAATGAGCAGTACTTC.

The chain recombines TRBV18 with TRBJ1-4; D remains unclear. Between the trimmed V and J ends, which lost 5 bases and 0 bases, there was a span of 4 bases. This CDR3 is built from 13 residues. Germline V gene data show CDR1 as KGHSH and CDR2 as LQKENI. In nucleotides, the CDR3 is TGTGCCAGCTCAGCTTCAACTAATGAAAAACTGTTTTTT. Its protein is CASSASTNEKLFF. Variable domain in full (rest from reference TRBV18 and TRBJ1-4): NAGVMQNPRHLVRRRGQEARLRCSPMKGHSHVYWYRQLPEEGLKFMVYLQKENIIDESGMPKERFSAEFPKEGPSILRIQQVVRGDSAAYFCASSASTNEKLFFGSGTQLSVL.

The chain employs TRBV19 and TRBJ1-2; D is possibly TRBD1 (5 bases). With 3 bases removed from V and 4 bases from J, the gap between germline ends came to 15 bases. The CDR3 covers 15 residues. The germline gives CDR1 LNHDA, CDR2 SQIVND (reference sequence). CDR3 in amino acids: CASSIWAGIGYGYTF. CDR3 DNA: TGTGCCAGTAGTATCTGGGCAGGGATTGGCTATGGCTACACCTTC.

This chain joins TRBV29-1 and TRBJ2-2; 7 bases map to TRBD2. The CDR3 consists of 14 residues. The ends lost 3 bases at V and 4 bases at J; junction bases unmatched: 5. Germline CDR1 reads SQVTM; CDR2 reads ANQGSEA. CDR3: CSVDPAGSTGELFF. For the CDR3, the DNA is TGCAGCGTTGACCCAGCGGGAAGCACCGGGGAGCTGTTTTTT.

This clonotype was counted only a few times. V and J are TRBV7-2 and TRBJ1-6; D ambiguous. From germline, CDR1 is SGHTA and CDR2 FQGNSA. This CDR3 is built from 14 residues. The V gene lost 6 bases and the J gene lost 2 bases, with 8 bases spanning the gap. The CDR3 sequence is CASSWTAYNSPLHF. CDR3 bases: TGTGCCAGCAGTTGGACGGCCTATAATTCACCCCTCCACTTT.

The chain has TRBV5-1 and TRBJ1-2; a weak D match, TRBD1 (5 bases). Germline CDR1 and CDR2: SGHRS and YFSETQ. Trimming stripped 5 bases from V and 1 base from J, with 15 bases between. The CDR3 has 15 residues. The CDR3: CASRSFQGLNYGYTF. CDR3 DNA sequence: TGCGCCAGCAGGAGCTTTCAGGGCCTTAACTATGGCTACACCTTC.

The chain is built from TRBV11-2 and TRBJ2-3; D unresolved. The CDR3 is made up of 15 amino acids. Germline CDR1 reads SGHAT; CDR2 reads FQNNGV. V lost 2 bases to trimming and J lost 1 base, with 10 bases between them. CDR3 nucleotides: TGTGCCAGCAGCTTAATGCCTACCGGCACAGATACGCAGTATTTT. Amino acid sequence: CASSLMPTGTDTQYF.

J is TRBJ1-1 and V is TRBV20-1; weak D call: TRBD1 (5 bases). The CDR3 totals 15 residues. CDR1 and CDR2 from the germline V gene are DFQATT and SNEGSKA (reference sequence). V shed 1 base and J shed 1 base, with 13 bases lying between them. The CDR3 coding sequence is TGCAGTGCTAGAGTGAGCGGGGGAGGGAACACTGAAGCTTTCTTT. Translated, it gives CSARVSGGGNTEAFF.

In its sample, this clonotype was seen a few times. This chain connects TRBV20-1 to TRBJ2-7; weak D call: TRBD1 (6 bases). Deletions cut 6 bases from V and 5 bases from J, with 11 bases between. Per the germline V gene, CDR1 is DFQATT and CDR2 is SNEGSKA (reference sequence). CDR3 length: 11 amino acids. The chain's CDR3 is CSARNRDEQYF. The DNA for the CDR3 is TGCAGTGCCCGGAACAGGGACGAGCAGTACTTC.

This clonotype was seen a handful of times. The chain is built from TRBV20-1 and TRBJ1-6; TRBD1 matches 7 bases. The CDR3 totals 18 residues. The V gene end was trimmed by 7 bases and the J gene end by 0 bases; junction bases not matched to a gene: 15. Germline loops: CDR1 DFQATT, CDR2 SNEGSKA (reference sequence). The DNA of the CDR3 is TGCAGTGGAAATAGAGGCCGCAGGGACAGCTCCTATAATTCACCCCTCCACTTT. This codes for CSGNRGRRDSSYNSPLHF.

The chain links TRBV20-1 to TRBJ2-5; D is perhaps TRBD2 (5 bases). This CDR3 comprises 13 residues. Trimming left V 6 bases short and J 2 bases short, with 13 bases between. Germline lookup yields CDR1 DFQATT and CDR2 SNEGSKA (reference sequence). The CDR3 DNA reads as TGCAGTGCGAGAAGAGGGATACAAGAGACCCAGTACTTC. It is translated as CSARRGIQETQYF.

Only a few counts were recorded for this clonotype. The chain employs TRBV9 and TRBJ2-2; TRBD1 agrees at 12 bases. CDR3 length equals 14 residues. Germline lookup yields CDR1 SGDLS and CDR2 YYNGEE. V gave up 6 bases and J gave up 13 bases; unmatched junction bases: 10. CDR3 residues: CASKGQGAWDGLFF. The CDR3 DNA reads as TGTGCCAGCAAGGGACAGGGGGCGTGGGACGGGCTGTTTTTT.

This clonotype was detected only once. This chain uses TRBV20-1 with TRBJ1-4; D is undetermined. CDR3 length: 11 amino acids. V was shortened by 4 bases and J by 7 bases, with 7 bases between the two germline ends. Germline loops: CDR1 DFQATT, CDR2 SNEGSKA (reference sequence). CDR3 DNA: TGCAGTGCTAACCTTTTTGAAAAACTGTTTTTT. Its translation: CSANLFEKLFF.

The chain employs TRBV7-2 and TRBJ2-2; D uncertain. The germline V gene encodes CDR1 SGHTA and CDR2 FQGNSA. CDR3 length: 14 residues. V shed 4 bases and J shed 8 bases, with 14 bases lying between them. The CDR3 coding sequence is TGTGCCAGCAGCTCCGGACCGCAGTCAGGGGAGCTGTTTTTT. Its protein is CASSSGPQSGELFF.

Many counts were recorded for this clonotype. At one of its ends the junction is not consistent with the germline gene, which may arise from a read error. The V and J genes are TRBV27 and TRBJ2-1, with 7 bases fitting TRBD2. The CDR3 covers 15 residues. Germline lookup yields CDR1 MNHEY and CDR2 SMNVEV (reference sequence). Here the CDR3 DNA reads TGTGCCAGCAGCTTATCGGGGGGTCCCTACAATGAGCAGTTCTTC. Translating gives CASSLSGGPYNEQFF.